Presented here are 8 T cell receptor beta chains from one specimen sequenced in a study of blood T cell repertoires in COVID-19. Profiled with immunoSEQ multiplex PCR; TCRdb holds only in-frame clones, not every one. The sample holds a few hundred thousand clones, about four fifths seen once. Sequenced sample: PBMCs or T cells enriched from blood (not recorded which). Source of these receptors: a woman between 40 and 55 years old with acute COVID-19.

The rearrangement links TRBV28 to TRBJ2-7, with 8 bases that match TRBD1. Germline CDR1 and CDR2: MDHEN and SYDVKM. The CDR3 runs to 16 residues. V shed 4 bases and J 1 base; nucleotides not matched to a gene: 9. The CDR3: CASSSSGTGLSYEQYF. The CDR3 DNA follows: TGTGCCAGCAGTTCTTCCGGGACAGGCTTATCCTACGAGCAGTACTTC.

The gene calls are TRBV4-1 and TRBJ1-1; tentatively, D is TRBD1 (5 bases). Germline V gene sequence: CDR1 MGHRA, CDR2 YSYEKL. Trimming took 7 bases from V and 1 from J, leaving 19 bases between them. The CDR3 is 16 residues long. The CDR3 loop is CASTKGLGLGNTEAFF. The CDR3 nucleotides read TGCGCCAGCACAAAAGGGCTGGGGCTAGGGAACACTGAAGCTTTCTTT.

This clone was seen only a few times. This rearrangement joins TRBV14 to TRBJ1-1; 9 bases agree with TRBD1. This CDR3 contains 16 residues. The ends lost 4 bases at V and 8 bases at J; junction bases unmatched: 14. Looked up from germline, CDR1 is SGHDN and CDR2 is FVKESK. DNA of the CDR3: TGTGCCAGCAGCCGGCCAAGAACCACGACAGGGGGAGAAGCTTTCTTT. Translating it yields CASSRPRTTTGGEAFF.

The CDR3 DNA follows: TGCAGCGTTGGGACAGGGGCTGGAAACACCATATATTTT. Translating gives CSVGTGAGNTIYF. V and J are TRBV29-1 and TRBJ1-3; 9 nucleotides align to TRBD1. CDR1 SQVTM and CDR2 ANQGSEA come from the germline V gene. J was trimmed by 2 bases and V by 4 bases; bases with no gene match: 0. The CDR3 has 13 residues.

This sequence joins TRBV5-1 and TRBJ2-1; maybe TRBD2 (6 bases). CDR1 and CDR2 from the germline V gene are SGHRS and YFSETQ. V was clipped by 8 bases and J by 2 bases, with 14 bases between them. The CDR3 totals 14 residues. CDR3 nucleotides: TGCGCCAGTTCGTTAGCGGAAACCTACAATGAGCAGTTCTTC. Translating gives CASSLAETYNEQFF.

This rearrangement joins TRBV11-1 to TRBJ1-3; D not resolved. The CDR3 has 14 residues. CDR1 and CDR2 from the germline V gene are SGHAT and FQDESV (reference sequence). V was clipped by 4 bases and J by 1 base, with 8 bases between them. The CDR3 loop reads CASSSRSSGNTIYF. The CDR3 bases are TGTGCCAGCAGCTCAAGGAGTTCTGGAAACACCATATATTTT.

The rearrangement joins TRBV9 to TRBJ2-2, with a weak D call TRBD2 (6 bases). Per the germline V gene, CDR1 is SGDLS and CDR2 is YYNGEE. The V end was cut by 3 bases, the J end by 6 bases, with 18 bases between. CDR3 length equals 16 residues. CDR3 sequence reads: CASSALPGLPPGELFF. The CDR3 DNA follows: TGTGCCAGCAGCGCCCTACCGGGACTCCCGCCCGGGGAGCTGTTTTTT.

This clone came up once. The CDR3 DNA is TGTGCCAGCAGCTTACAGACAGGGGGGACCTACGAGCAGTACTTC. Protein product: CASSLQTGGTYEQYF. The J gene is TRBJ2-7, the V gene TRBV7-2, with TRBD1 matching over 9 bases. The germline CDR1 and CDR2 sequences are SGHTA and FQGNSA. This CDR3 spans 15 amino acids. J gave up 2 bases and V 2 bases, and 4 bases lay outside the gene matches.